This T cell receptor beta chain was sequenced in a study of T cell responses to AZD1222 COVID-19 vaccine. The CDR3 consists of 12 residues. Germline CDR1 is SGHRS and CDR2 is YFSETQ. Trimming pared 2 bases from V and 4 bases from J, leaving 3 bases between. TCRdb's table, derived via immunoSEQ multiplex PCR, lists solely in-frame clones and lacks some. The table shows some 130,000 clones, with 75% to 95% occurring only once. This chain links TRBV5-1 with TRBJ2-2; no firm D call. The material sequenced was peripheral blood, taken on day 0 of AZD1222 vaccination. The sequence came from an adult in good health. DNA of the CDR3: TGCGCCAGCAGCTTCTCCACCGGGGAGCTGTTTTTT. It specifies CASSFSTGELFF.